This passage covers 13 T cell receptor beta chains from one sample sequenced in a study of beta chain features in type 1 diabetes. What was sequenced were expressed TCRB transcripts, since all of the isolated RNA had been reverse transcribed. The method was immunoSEQ multiplex PCR; TCRdb's version includes in-frame clones alone and lacks a portion of them. Altogether about 110,000 clones are present, less than 40% being singletons, with the ten largest covering about 0.063%. Source material: stem cell memory CD4+ T cells from blood. These receptors originate from a young woman in good health.

This clone has only a few counts. J is TRBJ1-2 and V is TRBV6-1; 9 bases are a match to TRBD1. V dropped 5 bases and J dropped 5; count of bases not matched to a gene: 9. Germline V gives CDR1 MNHNS, CDR2 SASEGT. CDR3 length: 15 residues. The CDR3 DNA reads TGTGCCAGCAGTCTCACAGGGGGCACACTGTATGGCTACACCTTC. Protein: CASSLTGGTLYGYTF.

The sample holds a few counts of this clone. The chain links TRBV7-6 to TRBJ1-2; tentative D call: TRBD1 (6 bases). The CDR3 runs 15 residues. Deletions cut 5 bases from V and 4 bases from J, with 17 bases between. Looked up from germline, CDR1 is SGHVS and CDR2 is FNYEAQ. The CDR3 DNA reads TGTGCCAGCAGCCCGCGGACAGATAGGGGCTATGGCTACACCTTC. It specifies CASSPRTDRGYGYTF. The full variable domain, rest sourced from reference TRBV7-6 and TRBJ1-2, is GAGVSQSPRYKVTKRGQDVALRCDPISGHVSLYWYRQALGQGPEFLTYFNYEAQQDKSGLPNDRFSAERPEGSISTLTIQRTEQRDSAMYRCASSPRTDRGYGYTFGSGTRLTVV.

The CDR3 spells CASSLTSTRGTQYF. As DNA, the CDR3 is TGTGCCAGCAGTTTGACTTCGACTAGGGGTACGCAGTATTTT. The chain couples TRBV28 to TRBJ2-3, with D maybe TRBD2 (6 bases). Deletions cut 3 bases from V and 8 bases from J, with 15 bases between. Germline V CDR1 and CDR2: MDHEN, SYDVKM. This CDR3 is 14 amino acids long. Together with reference TRBV28 and TRBJ2-3, the CDR3 gives the full variable domain: DVKVTQSSRYLVKRTGEKVFLECVQDMDHENMFWYRQDPGLGLRLIYFSYDVKMKEKGDIPEGYSVSREKKERFSLILESASTNQTSMYLCASSLTSTRGTQYFGPGTRLTVL.

This chain links TRBV6-6 with TRBJ1-1; no definite D call. CDR3 length: 13 residues. Trimming cost V 5 bases and J 0 bases, with 7 bases left between them. Germline V lookup: CDR1 MNHNY, CDR2 SVGAGI (reference sequence). The CDR3 spells CASSSPLNTEAFF. The CDR3 region has the DNA TGTGCCAGCAGTAGCCCTTTGAACACTGAAGCTTTCTTT.

The V and J genes are TRBV28 and TRBJ2-7; D gene ambiguous. CDR3 size: 13 residues. Trimming pared 2 bases from V and 1 base from J, leaving 6 bases between. The germline CDR1 and CDR2 sequences are MDHEN and SYDVKM. In nucleotides, the CDR3 is TGTGCCAGCAGTTTACTCAGTTCCTACGAGCAGTACTTC. Amino acids: CASSLLSSYEQYF.

The chain employs TRBV6-1 and TRBJ2-7; 11 bases line up with TRBD2. This CDR3 is built from 15 residues. Germline V gives CDR1 MNHNS, CDR2 SASEGT. V gave up 6 bases and J gave up 0 bases; unmatched junction bases: 4. CDR3 protein: CASRSGLAASYEQYF. DNA for the CDR3: TGTGCCAGCAGATCGGGACTAGCGGCCTCCTACGAGCAGTACTTC.

The gene calls are TRBV25-1 and TRBJ2-1; TRBD2 matches 8 bases. The CDR3 is 13 residues long. V was clipped by 7 bases and J by 4 bases; unmatched bases: 3. Germline V gene lookup returns CDR1 MGHDK and CDR2 SYGVNS. The CDR3, as DNA: TGTGCCAGCACGGAGCGGGAGTACAATGAGCAGTTCTTC. It translates to CASTEREYNEQFF.

The rearrangement links TRBV4-1 to TRBJ2-1; 11 nucleotides agree with TRBD2. V dropped 4 bases and J dropped 1; count of bases not matched to a gene: 6. The germline V gene has CDR1 MGHRA and CDR2 YSYEKL. CDR3 length: 17 residues. CDR3 sequence: CASSRLSGRGSYNEQFF. In nucleotides, the CDR3 is TGCGCCAGCAGCCGACTTAGCGGGAGGGGATCCTACAATGAGCAGTTCTTC.

V and J are TRBV2 and TRBJ1-5; perhaps TRBD1 as D (6 bases). CDR3 length: 18 amino acids. CDR1 and CDR2 (germline): SNHLY, FYNNEI. V dropped 1 base and J dropped 3 bases, with 19 bases sitting between them. The CDR3 nucleotides read TGTGCCAGCAGTGAAGGCGGATTCAACAGGGCCTACAATCAGCCCCAGCATTTT. Amino acid sequence: CASSEGGFNRAYNQPQHF.

The chain has TRBV19 and TRBJ1-5; no clear D gene. The CDR3 has 12 amino acids. From germline, CDR1 is LNHDA and CDR2 SQIVND (reference sequence). V shed 4 bases and J shed 9 bases, with 10 bases lying between them. CDR3 coding DNA: TGTGCCAGTAGTACCCCGCGGGGGCCCCAGCATTTT. Its translation: CASSTPRGPQHF.

This clone was seen more than once but under ten times. The gene calls are TRBV6-1 and TRBJ2-5; D gene uncertain. Germline V gene lookup returns CDR1 MNHNS and CDR2 SASEGT. V was trimmed by 2 bases and J by 5 bases, leaving 21 bases between them. CDR3 length: 17 amino acids. CDR3 protein: CASSEQFIPASSETQYF. The DNA of the CDR3 is TGTGCCAGCAGTGAACAGTTCATCCCCGCCAGTTCGGAGACCCAGTACTTC.

This clone occurred a few times. The chain uses TRBV27 and TRBJ1-2, with a tentative D call TRBD1 (6 bases). This CDR3 is built from 13 residues. Deletions cut 5 bases from V and 4 bases from J, with 11 bases between. From germline, CDR1 is MNHEY and CDR2 SMNVEV (reference sequence). In nucleotides, the CDR3 is TGTGCCAGCAGTCTGATGACAGGCTATGGCTACACCTTC. Protein: CASSLMTGYGYTF.

In its sample, this clone was seen once. The chain employs TRBV28 and TRBJ1-5; 8 bases agree with TRBD1. CDR1 MDHEN and CDR2 SYDVKM come from the germline V gene. V trimming: 7 bases; J trimming: 7 bases; junction bases outside the gene matches: 12. The CDR3 loop spans 15 amino acids. The CDR3 loop is CASTSVGRGHQPQHF. The CDR3 region has the DNA TGTGCCAGCACATCTGTAGGCAGGGGGCACCAGCCCCAGCATTTT.